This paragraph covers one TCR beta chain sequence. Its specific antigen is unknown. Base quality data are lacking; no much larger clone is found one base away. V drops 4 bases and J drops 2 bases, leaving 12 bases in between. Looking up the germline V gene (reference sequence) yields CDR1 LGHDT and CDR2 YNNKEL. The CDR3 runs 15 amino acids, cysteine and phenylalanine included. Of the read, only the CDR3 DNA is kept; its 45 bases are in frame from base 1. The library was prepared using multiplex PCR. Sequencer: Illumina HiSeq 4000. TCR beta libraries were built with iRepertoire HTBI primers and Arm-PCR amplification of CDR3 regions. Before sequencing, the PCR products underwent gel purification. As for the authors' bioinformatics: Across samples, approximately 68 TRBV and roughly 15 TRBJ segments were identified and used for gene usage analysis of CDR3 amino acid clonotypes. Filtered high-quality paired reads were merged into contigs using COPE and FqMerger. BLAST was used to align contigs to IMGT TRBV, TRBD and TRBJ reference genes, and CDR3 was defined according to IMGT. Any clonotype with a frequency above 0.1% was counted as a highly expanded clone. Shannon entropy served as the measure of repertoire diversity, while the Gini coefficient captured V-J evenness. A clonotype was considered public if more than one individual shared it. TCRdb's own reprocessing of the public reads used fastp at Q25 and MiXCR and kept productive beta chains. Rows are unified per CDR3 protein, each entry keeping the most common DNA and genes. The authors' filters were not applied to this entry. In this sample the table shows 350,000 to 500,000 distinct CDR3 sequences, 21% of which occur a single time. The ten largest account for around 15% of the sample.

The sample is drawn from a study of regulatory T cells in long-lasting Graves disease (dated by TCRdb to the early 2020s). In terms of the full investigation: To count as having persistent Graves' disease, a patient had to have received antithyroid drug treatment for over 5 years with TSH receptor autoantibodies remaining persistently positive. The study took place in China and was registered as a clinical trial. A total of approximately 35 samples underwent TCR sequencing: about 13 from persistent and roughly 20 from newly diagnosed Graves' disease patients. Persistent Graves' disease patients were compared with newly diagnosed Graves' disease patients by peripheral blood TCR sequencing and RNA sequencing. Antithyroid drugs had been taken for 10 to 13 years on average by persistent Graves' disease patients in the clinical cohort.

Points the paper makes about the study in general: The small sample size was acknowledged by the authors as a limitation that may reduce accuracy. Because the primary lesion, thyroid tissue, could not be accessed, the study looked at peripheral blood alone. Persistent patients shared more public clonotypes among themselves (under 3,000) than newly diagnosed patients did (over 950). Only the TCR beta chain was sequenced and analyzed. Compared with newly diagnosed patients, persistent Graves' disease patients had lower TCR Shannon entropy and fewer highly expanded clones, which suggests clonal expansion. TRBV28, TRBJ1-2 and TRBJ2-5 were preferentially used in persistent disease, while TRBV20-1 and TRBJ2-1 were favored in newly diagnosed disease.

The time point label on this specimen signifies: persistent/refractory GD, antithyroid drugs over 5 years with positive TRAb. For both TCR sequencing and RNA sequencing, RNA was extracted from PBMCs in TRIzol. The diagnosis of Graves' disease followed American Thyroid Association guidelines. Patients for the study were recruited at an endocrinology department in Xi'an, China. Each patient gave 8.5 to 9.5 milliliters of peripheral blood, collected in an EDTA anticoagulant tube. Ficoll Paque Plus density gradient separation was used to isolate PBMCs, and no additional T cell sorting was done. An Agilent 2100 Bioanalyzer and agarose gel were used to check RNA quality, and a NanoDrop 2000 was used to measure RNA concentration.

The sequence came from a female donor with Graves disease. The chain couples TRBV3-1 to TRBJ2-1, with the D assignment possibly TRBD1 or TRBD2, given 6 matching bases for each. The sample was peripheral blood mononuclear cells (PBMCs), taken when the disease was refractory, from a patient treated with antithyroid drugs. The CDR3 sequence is CASSPGRGPYNEQFF. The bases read TGTGCCAGCAGCCCCGGACGGGGGCCCTACAATGAGCAGTTCTTC.